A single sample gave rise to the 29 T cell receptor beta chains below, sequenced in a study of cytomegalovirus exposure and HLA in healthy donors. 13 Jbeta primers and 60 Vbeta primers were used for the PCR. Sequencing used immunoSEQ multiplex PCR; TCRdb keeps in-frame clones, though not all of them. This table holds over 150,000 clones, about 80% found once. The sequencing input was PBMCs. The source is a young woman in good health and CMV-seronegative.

The CDR3 DNA is TGTGCCAGCAGTACAGGGTTTTTCGAAAAACTGTTTTTT. This gives the protein CASSTGFFEKLFF. The V call is TRBV7-8, the J call TRBJ1-4, with D perhaps matching TRBD1 (6 bases). The germline V gene has CDR1 SGHVS and CDR2 FQNEAQ. Trimming removed 6 bases at V and 8 bases at J, with 13 bases between. The CDR3 extends over 13 amino acids. Full variable domain (outside the CDR3, taken from reference TRBV7-8 and TRBJ1-4): GAGVSQSPRYKVAKRGQDVALRCDPISGHVSLFWYQQALGQGPEFLTYFQNEAQLDKSGLPSDRFFAERPEGSVSTLKIQRTQQEDSAVYLCASSTGFFEKLFFGSGTQLSVL.

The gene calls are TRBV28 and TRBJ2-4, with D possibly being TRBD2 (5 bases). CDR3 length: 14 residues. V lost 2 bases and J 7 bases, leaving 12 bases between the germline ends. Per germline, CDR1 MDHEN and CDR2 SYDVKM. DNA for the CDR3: TGTGCCAGCAGTTTAGGAGGCTCAATGAACATTCAGTACTTC. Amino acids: CASSLGGSMNIQYF. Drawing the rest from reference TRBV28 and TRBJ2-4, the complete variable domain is DVKVTQSSRYLVKRTGEKVFLECVQDMDHENMFWYRQDPGLGLRLIYFSYDVKMKEKGDIPEGYSVSREKKERFSLILESASTNQTSMYLCASSLGGSMNIQYFGAGTRLSVL.

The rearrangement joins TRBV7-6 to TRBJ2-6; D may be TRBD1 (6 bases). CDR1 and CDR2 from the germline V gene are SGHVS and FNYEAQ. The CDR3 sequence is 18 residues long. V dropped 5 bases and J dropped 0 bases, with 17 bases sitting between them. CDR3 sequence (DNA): TGTGCCAGCAGCGCCGAGACAGGCTTACGCTCTGGGGCCAACGTCCTGACTTTC. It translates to CASSAETGLRSGANVLTF.

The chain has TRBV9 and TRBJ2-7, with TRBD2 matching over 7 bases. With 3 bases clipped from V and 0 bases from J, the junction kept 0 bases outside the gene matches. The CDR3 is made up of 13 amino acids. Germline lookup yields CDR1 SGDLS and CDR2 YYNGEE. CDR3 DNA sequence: TGTGCCAGCAGCGGGGACTACTCCTACGAGCAGTACTTC. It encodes CASSGDYSYEQYF.

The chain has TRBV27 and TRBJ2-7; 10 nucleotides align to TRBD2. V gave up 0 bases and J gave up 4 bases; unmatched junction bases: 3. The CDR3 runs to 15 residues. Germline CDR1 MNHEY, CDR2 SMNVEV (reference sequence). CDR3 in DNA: TGTGCCAGCAGTTTATCGCTAGCGGGAGAGTACGAGCAGTACTTC. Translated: CASSLSLAGEYEQYF.

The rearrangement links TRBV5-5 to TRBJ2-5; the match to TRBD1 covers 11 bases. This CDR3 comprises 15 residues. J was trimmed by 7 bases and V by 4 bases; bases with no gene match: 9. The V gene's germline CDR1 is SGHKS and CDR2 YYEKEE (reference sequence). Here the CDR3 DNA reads TGTGCCAGCAGCAGGACAGGGGGCCTCCTAAGGACCCAGTACTTC. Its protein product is CASSRTGGLLRTQYF.

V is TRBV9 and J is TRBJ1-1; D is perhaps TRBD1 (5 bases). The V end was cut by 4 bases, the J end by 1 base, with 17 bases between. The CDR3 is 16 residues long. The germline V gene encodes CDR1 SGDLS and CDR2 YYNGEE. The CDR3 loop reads CASSPEVGRGNTEAFF. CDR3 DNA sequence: TGTGCCAGCAGCCCCGAGGTGGGGAGGGGGAACACTGAAGCTTTCTTT.

The CDR3 DNA sequence: TGTGCCAGCAGGGGGATACAGGGGGCGGGGAGCAATCAGCCCCAGCATTTT. Translation: CASRGIQGAGSNQPQHF. The chain has TRBV2 and TRBJ1-5, with 9 positions matching TRBD1. V trimming: 6 bases; J trimming: 1 base; junction bases outside the gene matches: 10. The CDR3 consists of 17 residues. The germline gives CDR1 SNHLY, CDR2 FYNNEI.

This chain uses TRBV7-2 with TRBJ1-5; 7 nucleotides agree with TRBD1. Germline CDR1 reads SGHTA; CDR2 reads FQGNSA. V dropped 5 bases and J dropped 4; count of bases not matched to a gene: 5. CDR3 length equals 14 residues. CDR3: CASSLQTGNQPQHF. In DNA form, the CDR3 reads TGTGCCAGCAGCCTCCAGACAGGGAATCAGCCCCAGCATTTT.

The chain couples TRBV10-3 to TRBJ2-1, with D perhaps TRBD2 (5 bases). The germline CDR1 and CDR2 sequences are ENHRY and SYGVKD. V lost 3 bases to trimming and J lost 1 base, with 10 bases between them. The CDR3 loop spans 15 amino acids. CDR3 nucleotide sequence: TGTGCCATCAGTGACCGGGGTGTGTCCTACAATGAGCAGTTCTTC. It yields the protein CAISDRGVSYNEQFF.

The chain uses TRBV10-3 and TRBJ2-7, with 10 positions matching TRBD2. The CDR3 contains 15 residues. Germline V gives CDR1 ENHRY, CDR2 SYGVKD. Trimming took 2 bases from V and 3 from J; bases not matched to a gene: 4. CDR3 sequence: CAISERGTSDYEQYF. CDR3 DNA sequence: TGTGCCATCAGTGAGAGGGGGACTAGCGACTACGAGCAGTACTTC.

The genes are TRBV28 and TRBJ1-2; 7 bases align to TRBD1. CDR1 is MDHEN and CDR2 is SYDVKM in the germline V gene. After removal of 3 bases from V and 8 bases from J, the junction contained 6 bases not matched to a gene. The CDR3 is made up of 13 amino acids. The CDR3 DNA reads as TGTGCCAGCAGTTTTGAGGCAGGGGGGGGCTACACCTTC. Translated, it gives CASSFEAGGGYTF.

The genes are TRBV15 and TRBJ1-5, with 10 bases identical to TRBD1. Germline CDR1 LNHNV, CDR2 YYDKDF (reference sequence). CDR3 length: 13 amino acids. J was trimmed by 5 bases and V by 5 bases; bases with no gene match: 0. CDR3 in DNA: TGTGCCACCAGCGGACAGGGGGATCAGCCCCAGCATTTT. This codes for CATSGQGDQPQHF.

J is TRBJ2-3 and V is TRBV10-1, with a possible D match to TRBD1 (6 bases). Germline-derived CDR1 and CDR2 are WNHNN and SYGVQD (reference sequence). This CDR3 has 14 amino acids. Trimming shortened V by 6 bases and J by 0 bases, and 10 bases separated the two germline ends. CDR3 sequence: CASSGTFSTDTQYF. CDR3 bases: TGCGCCAGCAGCGGGACATTTAGCACAGATACGCAGTATTTT.

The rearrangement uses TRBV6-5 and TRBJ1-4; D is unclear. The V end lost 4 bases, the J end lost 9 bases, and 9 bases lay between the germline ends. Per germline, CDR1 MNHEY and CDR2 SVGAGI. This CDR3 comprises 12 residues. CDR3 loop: CASSFNDKKLFF. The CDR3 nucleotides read TGTGCCAGCAGTTTTAACGACAAAAAACTGTTTTTT.

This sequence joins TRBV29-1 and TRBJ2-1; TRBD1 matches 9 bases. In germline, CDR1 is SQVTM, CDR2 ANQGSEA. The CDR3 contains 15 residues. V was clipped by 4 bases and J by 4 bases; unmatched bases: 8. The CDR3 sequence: CSVARQGEAYNEQFF. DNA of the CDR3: TGCAGCGTTGCCAGACAGGGGGAAGCTTACAATGAGCAGTTCTTC.

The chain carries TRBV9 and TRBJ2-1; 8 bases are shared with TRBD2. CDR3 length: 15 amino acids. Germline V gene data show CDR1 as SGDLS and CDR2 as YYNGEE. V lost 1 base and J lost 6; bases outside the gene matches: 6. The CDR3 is CASSVPGRDLNEQFF. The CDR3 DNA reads TGTGCCAGCAGCGTACCCGGGAGGGATCTCAATGAGCAGTTCTTC.

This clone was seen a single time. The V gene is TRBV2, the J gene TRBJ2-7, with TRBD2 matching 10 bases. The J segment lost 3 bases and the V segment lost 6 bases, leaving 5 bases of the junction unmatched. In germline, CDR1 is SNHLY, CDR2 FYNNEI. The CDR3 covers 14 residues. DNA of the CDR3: TGTGCCAGCAGGGCGAGCGGGGGGGACTACGAGCAGTACTTC. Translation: CASRASGGDYEQYF.

CDR3 in amino acids: CASSLRTSGDNNEQFF. The CDR3 coding sequence is TGTGCCAGCAGCTTACGGACTAGCGGGGATAACAATGAGCAGTTCTTC. The chain combines TRBV7-6 with TRBJ2-1; 12 nucleotides match TRBD2. The CDR3 extends over 16 amino acids. Germline values: CDR1 SGHVS, CDR2 FNYEAQ. V shed 2 bases and J 5 bases; nucleotides not matched to a gene: 4.

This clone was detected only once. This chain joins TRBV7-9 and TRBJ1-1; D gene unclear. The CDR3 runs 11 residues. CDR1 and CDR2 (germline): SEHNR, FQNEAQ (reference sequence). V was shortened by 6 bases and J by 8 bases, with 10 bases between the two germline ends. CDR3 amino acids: CASSFTTEAFF. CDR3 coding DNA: TGTGCCAGCAGTTTCACCACAGAAGCTTTCTTT.

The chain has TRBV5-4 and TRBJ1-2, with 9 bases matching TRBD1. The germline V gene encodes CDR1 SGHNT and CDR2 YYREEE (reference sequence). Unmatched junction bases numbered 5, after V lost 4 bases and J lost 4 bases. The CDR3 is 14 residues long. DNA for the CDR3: TGTGCCAGCAGCCCACAGACAGGGGGCTATGGCTACACCTTC. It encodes CASSPQTGGYGYTF.

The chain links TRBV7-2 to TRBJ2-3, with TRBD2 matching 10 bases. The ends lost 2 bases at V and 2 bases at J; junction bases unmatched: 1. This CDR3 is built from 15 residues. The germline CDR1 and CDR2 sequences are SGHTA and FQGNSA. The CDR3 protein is CASSLTSGITDTQYF. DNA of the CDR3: TGTGCCAGCAGCTTAACTAGCGGGATCACAGATACGCAGTATTTT.

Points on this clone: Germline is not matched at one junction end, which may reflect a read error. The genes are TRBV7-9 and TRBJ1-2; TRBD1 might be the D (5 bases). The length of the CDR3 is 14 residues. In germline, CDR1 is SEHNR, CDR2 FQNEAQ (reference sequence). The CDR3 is CASSLALWGHGYTF. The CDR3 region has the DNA TGTGCCAGCAGTTTAGCTCTATGGGGCCATGGCTACACCTTC.

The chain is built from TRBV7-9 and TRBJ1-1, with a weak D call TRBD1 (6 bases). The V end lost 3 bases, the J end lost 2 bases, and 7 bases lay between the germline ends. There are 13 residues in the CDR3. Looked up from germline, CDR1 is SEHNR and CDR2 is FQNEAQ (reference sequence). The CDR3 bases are TGTGCCAGCAGCTTGGGACATAACACTGAAGCTTTCTTT. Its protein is CASSLGHNTEAFF.

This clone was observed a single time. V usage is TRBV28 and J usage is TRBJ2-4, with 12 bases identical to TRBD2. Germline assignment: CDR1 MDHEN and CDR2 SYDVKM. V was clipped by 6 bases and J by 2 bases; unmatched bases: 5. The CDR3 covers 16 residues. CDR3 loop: CASRTLAGGPKNIQYF. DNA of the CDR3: TGTGCCAGCAGAACACTAGCGGGAGGCCCCAAAAACATTCAGTACTTC.

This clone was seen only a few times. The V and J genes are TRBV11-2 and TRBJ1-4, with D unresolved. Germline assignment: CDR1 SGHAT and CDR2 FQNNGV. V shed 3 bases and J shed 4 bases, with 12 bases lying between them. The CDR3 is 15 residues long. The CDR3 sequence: CASSLIFGINEKLFF. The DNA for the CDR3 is TGTGCCAGCAGCTTGATTTTCGGTATTAATGAAAAACTGTTTTTT.

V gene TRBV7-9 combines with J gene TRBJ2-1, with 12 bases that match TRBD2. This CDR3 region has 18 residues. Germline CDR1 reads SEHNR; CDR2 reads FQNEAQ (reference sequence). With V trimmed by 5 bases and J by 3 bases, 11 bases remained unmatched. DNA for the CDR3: TGTGCCAGCAGCCGGGCTTCTAGCGGGGGGGCCGGCTACAATGAGCAGTTCTTC. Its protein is CASSRASSGGAGYNEQFF.

The CDR3 coding sequence is TGTGCCAGTAGTGAGTTCAGAAGCGGGAGCGGGAAGGCCTACGAGCAGTACTTC. Translated, it gives CASSEFRSGSGKAYEQYF. This rearrangement joins TRBV19 to TRBJ2-7; 8 nucleotides match TRBD2. This CDR3 spans 18 amino acids. CDR1 and CDR2 from the germline V gene are LNHDA and SQIVND (reference sequence). V gave up 5 bases and J gave up 2 bases; unmatched junction bases: 17.

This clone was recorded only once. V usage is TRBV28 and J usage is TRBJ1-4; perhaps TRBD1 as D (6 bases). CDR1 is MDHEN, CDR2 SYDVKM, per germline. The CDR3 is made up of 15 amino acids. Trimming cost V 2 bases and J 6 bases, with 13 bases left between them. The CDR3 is CASSLGGANDEKLFF. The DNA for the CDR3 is TGTGCCAGCAGTTTAGGGGGGGCAAATGATGAAAAACTGTTTTTT. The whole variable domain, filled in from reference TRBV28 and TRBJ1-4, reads DVKVTQSSRYLVKRTGEKVFLECVQDMDHENMFWYRQDPGLGLRLIYFSYDVKMKEKGDIPEGYSVSREKKERFSLILESASTNQTSMYLCASSLGGANDEKLFFGSGTQLSVL.